One sample yielded the 30 T cell receptor beta chains listed below, sequenced in a study of blood T cell repertoires in COVID-19. Method: immunoSEQ multiplex PCR; TCRdb's copy keeps in-frame clones and lacks some. The sample gives a few hundred thousand clones, about nine tenths of which show up once; 6.3% is in the top ten. Material for sequencing was peripheral blood. The origin of the receptors is a woman in her 30s with COVID-19, enrolled during active disease.

The chain couples TRBV11-1 to TRBJ2-3, with 12 bases that match TRBD2. This CDR3 is built from 16 residues. Germline V gene sequence: CDR1 SGHAT, CDR2 FQDESV (reference sequence). Trimming cost V 4 bases and J 2 bases; bases outside gene matches: 4. The CDR3 sequence is CASSSWTSGVTDTQYF. The CDR3 nucleotides are TGTGCCAGCAGCTCCTGGACTAGCGGGGTCACAGATACGCAGTATTTT.

This clone was seen a single time. The rearrangement links TRBV4-2 to TRBJ2-5, with 13 bases that match TRBD2. Germline V lookup: CDR1 LGHNA, CDR2 YNFKEQ. This CDR3 contains 15 residues. Trimming at V came to 4 bases and at J to 5 bases, leaving 4 bases not matched to a gene. The CDR3 loop is CASSPGLAGRETQYF. The CDR3 bases are TGTGCCAGCAGCCCGGGACTAGCGGGGAGGGAGACCCAGTACTTC.

This chain joins TRBV19 and TRBJ2-5, with TRBD2 identical over 9 bases. Germline V gives CDR1 LNHDA, CDR2 SQIVND (reference sequence). The CDR3 spans 17 residues. The V segment lost 4 bases and the J segment 5 bases; nucleotides outside the gene matches: 14. The CDR3, as DNA: TGTGCCAGTAGTAAGACTAGCGGTGCCTCAAGAGGGGAGACCCAGTACTTC. Its protein is CASSKTSGASRGETQYF. Together with reference TRBV19 and TRBJ2-5, the CDR3 gives the full variable domain: DGGITQSPKYLFRKEGQNVTLSCEQNLNHDAMYWYRQDPGQGLRLIYYSQIVNDFQKGDIAEGYSVSREKKESFPLTVTSAQKNPTAFYLCASSKTSGASRGETQYFGPGTRLLVL.

This clone has just one count. This chain links TRBV5-1 with TRBJ2-1; perhaps TRBD1 as D (5 bases). CDR1 SGHRS and CDR2 YFSETQ come from the germline V gene. The V gene lost 3 bases and the J gene lost 3 bases, with 13 bases spanning the gap. CDR3 length: 15 amino acids. CDR3 sequence reads: CASSSGQLLYNEQFF. The CDR3 bases are TGCGCCAGCAGCTCTGGACAACTCCTCTACAATGAGCAGTTCTTC.

J is TRBJ2-7 and V is TRBV7-9, with D possibly TRBD2 on 5 matching bases. Trimming removed 8 bases at V and 9 bases at J, with 20 bases between. CDR3 length: 13 residues. Germline-derived CDR1 and CDR2 are SEHNR and FQNEAQ (reference sequence). CDR3 DNA: TGTGCCAGCGAACAAGACGGCCAACGGGGGCAGTACTTC. The encoded protein is CASEQDGQRGQYF.

This chain links TRBV24-1 with TRBJ2-3, with 12 bases that match TRBD2. J lost 4 bases, V lost 1 base, and 8 bases had no gene match. Looked up from germline, CDR1 is KGHDR and CDR2 is SFDVKD. CDR3 length: 18 residues. DNA for the CDR3: TGTGCCACCAGTGATTTACCCCAGACTAGCGGGAGCCCAGATACGCAGTATTTT. The encoded protein is CATSDLPQTSGSPDTQYF.

This clone was counted once. The genes are TRBV7-9 and TRBJ2-6, with 7 bases identical to TRBD1. Germline V CDR1 and CDR2: SEHNR, FQNEAQ (reference sequence). V shed 5 bases and J 3 bases; nucleotides not matched to a gene: 13. The CDR3 totals 18 residues. Here the CDR3 reads CASSPTRGSGGGANVLTF. The CDR3 bases are TGTGCCAGCAGCCCAACCAGGGGGAGTGGCGGTGGGGCCAACGTCCTGACTTTC. Using reference TRBV7-9 and TRBJ2-6 for the parts outside the CDR3, the full variable domain is DTGVSQNPRHKITKRGQNVTFRCDPISEHNRLYWYRQTLGQGPEFLTYFQNEAQLEKSRLLSDRFSAERPKGSFSTLEIQRTEQGDSAMYLCASSPTRGSGGGANVLTFGAGSRLTVL.

V gene TRBV19 combines with J gene TRBJ2-2; TRBD1 matches 9 bases. CDR3 size: 17 residues. V dropped 1 base and J dropped 6; count of bases not matched to a gene: 9. CDR1 and CDR2 from the germline V gene are LNHDA and SQIVND (reference sequence). CDR3 residues: CASSIGPNRGRPGELFF. Here the CDR3 DNA reads TGTGCCAGTAGTATAGGCCCAAACAGGGGGCGCCCCGGGGAGCTGTTTTTT.

The CDR3 sequence is CASSYSSGNTDTQYF. In nucleotides, the CDR3 is TGTGCCAGCAGCTACTCTAGCGGGAACACAGATACGCAGTATTTT. The rearrangement links TRBV7-2 to TRBJ2-3, with 9 bases lining up with TRBD2. J gave up 2 bases and V 4 bases, and 4 bases lay outside the gene matches. The CDR3 is 15 residues long. Per germline, CDR1 SGHTA and CDR2 FQGNSA. Drawing the rest from reference TRBV7-2 and TRBJ2-3, the complete variable domain is GAGVSQSPSNKVTEKGKDVELRCDPISGHTALYWYRQSLGQGLEFLIYFQGNSAPDKSGLPSDRFSAERTGGSVSTLTIQRTQQEDSAVYLCASSYSSGNTDTQYFGPGTRLTVL.

The CDR3 region is CSASLRTSGWSTDTQYF. In DNA, the CDR3 is TGCAGTGCTAGTCTAAGGACTAGCGGGTGGAGCACAGATACGCAGTATTTT. The genes are TRBV20-1 and TRBJ2-3, with 11 bases identical to TRBD2. Germline trimming cut 3 bases from V and 0 bases from J; bases unmatched to any gene: 8. The germline V gene encodes CDR1 DFQATT and CDR2 SNEGSKA (reference sequence). The length of the CDR3 is 17 residues.

V gene TRBV24-1 combines with J gene TRBJ1-1; 8 bases are shared with TRBD1. The CDR3 spans 13 residues. Germline loops: CDR1 KGHDR, CDR2 SFDVKD. The V and J ends lost 9 bases and 1 base, in that order; junction bases with no gene match: 3. The CDR3 is CATQGQGNTEAFF. DNA of the CDR3: TGTGCCACCCAAGGACAGGGGAACACTGAAGCTTTCTTT.

This chain links TRBV6-1 with TRBJ1-6, with a possible D match to TRBD1 (6 bases). The length of the CDR3 is 13 residues. V was pared by 3 bases and J by 10 bases, with 10 bases between. Germline V lookup: CDR1 MNHNS, CDR2 SASEGT. DNA for the CDR3: TGTGCCAGCAGTGACAGGGGTAAATCACCCCTCCACTTT. Its translation is CASSDRGKSPLHF.

V and J are TRBV5-1 and TRBJ1-6; 8 bases line up with TRBD1. After removal of 4 bases from V and 9 bases from J, the junction contained 3 bases not matched to a gene. Per the germline V gene, CDR1 is SGHRS and CDR2 is YFSETQ. The CDR3 has 13 amino acids. CDR3 protein: CASSTGGGSPLHF. The CDR3 bases are TGCGCCAGCAGCACAGGGGGGGGTTCACCCCTCCACTTT. Using reference TRBV5-1 and TRBJ1-6 for the parts outside the CDR3, the full variable domain is KAGVTQTPRYLIKTRGQQVTLSCSPISGHRSVSWYQQTPGQGLQFLFEYFSETQRNKGNFPGRFSGRQFSNSRSEMNVSTLELGDSALYLCASSTGGGSPLHFGNGTRLTVT.

V and J are TRBV7-8 and TRBJ1-2, with D perhaps TRBD1 (5 bases). Trimming left V 1 base short and J 3 bases short, with 15 bases between. Germline values: CDR1 SGHVS, CDR2 FQNEAQ. The CDR3 sequence is 16 residues long. The CDR3 DNA sequence: TGTGCCAGCAGCTTAGTGGGGCCAGGGAAGGACTATGGCTACACCTTC. Its protein product is CASSLVGPGKDYGYTF. Variable domain in full (rest from reference TRBV7-8 and TRBJ1-2): GAGVSQSPRYKVAKRGQDVALRCDPISGHVSLFWYQQALGQGPEFLTYFQNEAQLDKSGLPSDRFFAERPEGSVSTLKIQRTQQEDSAVYLCASSLVGPGKDYGYTFGSGTRLTVV.

The chain joins TRBV6-5 to TRBJ2-5, with 8 bases that match TRBD1. Germline assignment: CDR1 MNHEY and CDR2 SVGAGI. Trimming at V came to 0 bases and at J to 4 bases, leaving 4 bases not matched to a gene. This CDR3 region has 15 residues. CDR3 loop: CASSYSPDRGETQYF. The CDR3 DNA reads as TGTGCCAGCAGTTACTCGCCCGACAGGGGAGAGACCCAGTACTTC.

The rearrangement links TRBV7-2 to TRBJ2-5; maybe TRBD1 (6 bases). The germline gives CDR1 SGHTA, CDR2 FQGNSA. The CDR3 length is 13 residues. Trimming pared 1 base from V and 7 bases from J, leaving 10 bases between. The CDR3 reads CASSLGGLGTQYF. Written as DNA, the CDR3 is TGTGCCAGCAGCTTAGGGGGGCTCGGGACCCAGTACTTC. The full variable domain, in which reference TRBV7-2 and TRBJ2-5 provide the parts outside the CDR3, is GAGVSQSPSNKVTEKGKDVELRCDPISGHTALYWYRQSLGQGLEFLIYFQGNSAPDKSGLPSDRFSAERTGGSVSTLTIQRTQQEDSAVYLCASSLGGLGTQYFGPGTRLLVL.

The chain carries TRBV7-9 and TRBJ2-5; 11 positions match TRBD2. With V trimmed by 4 bases and J by 4 bases, 8 bases remained unmatched. Germline CDR1 SEHNR, CDR2 FQNEAQ (reference sequence). This CDR3 spans 16 amino acids. The CDR3 here is CASSSSIAGGRETQYF. The CDR3 bases are TGTGCCAGCAGCTCCTCCATAGCGGGAGGGCGAGAGACCCAGTACTTC.

The chain employs TRBV28 and TRBJ1-1, with TRBD1 identical over 7 bases. This CDR3 has 13 residues. J lost 4 bases, V lost 7 bases, and 6 bases had no gene match. Germline V lookup: CDR1 MDHEN, CDR2 SYDVKM. The CDR3: CASNPTGTTEAFF. CDR3 nucleotides: TGTGCCAGCAACCCGACAGGGACCACTGAAGCTTTCTTT. Filled out from reference TRBV28 and TRBJ1-1, the complete variable domain reads DVKVTQSSRYLVKRTGEKVFLECVQDMDHENMFWYRQDPGLGLRLIYFSYDVKMKEKGDIPEGYSVSREKKERFSLILESASTNQTSMYLCASNPTGTTEAFFGQGTRLTVV.

The chain has TRBV5-5 and TRBJ2-1; a possible D gene is TRBD2 (5 bases). The germline gives CDR1 SGHKS, CDR2 YYEKEE (reference sequence). CDR3 length equals 12 residues. Trimming pared 4 bases from V and 6 bases from J, leaving 8 bases between. For the CDR3, the DNA is TGTGCCAGCAGCCCCGAGGGCAATGAGCAGTTCTTC. This encodes CASSPEGNEQFF.

V gene TRBV20-1 combines with J gene TRBJ2-5; weak D call: TRBD2 (7 bases). V was clipped by 3 bases and J by 5 bases, with 13 bases between them. CDR1 DFQATT and CDR2 SNEGSKA come from the germline V gene (reference sequence). CDR3 length: 13 residues. DNA for the CDR3: TGCAGTGCTAGTCCGGGGGGCTATGAGACCCAGTACTTC. Protein: CSASPGGYETQYF.

CDR3 region: CASSQEWGGSTDTQYF. Written as DNA, the CDR3 is TGCGCCAGCAGCCAAGAGTGGGGGGGGAGCACAGATACGCAGTATTTT. This sequence joins TRBV4-3 and TRBJ2-3, with TRBD2 matching 7 bases. The length of the CDR3 is 16 residues. CDR1 is LGHNA, CDR2 YSLEER, per germline. V lost 0 bases, J lost 0 bases, and 3 bases stayed unmatched.

The gene calls are TRBV6-5 and TRBJ2-2; no clear D gene. The germline CDR1 and CDR2 sequences are MNHEY and SVGAGI. V shed 5 bases and J shed 0 bases, with 7 bases lying between them. The CDR3 extends over 14 amino acids. The CDR3 here is CASSLQTNTGELFF. CDR3 coding DNA: TGTGCCAGCAGTCTCCAGACGAACACCGGGGAGCTGTTTTTT.

The chain has TRBV27 and TRBJ1-2; D not resolved. The CDR3 runs to 14 residues. The germline CDR1 and CDR2 sequences are MNHEY and SMNVEV (reference sequence). V was trimmed by 7 bases and J by 2 bases, leaving 14 bases between them. The CDR3 reads CASTTSAGNYGYTF. CDR3 in DNA: TGTGCCAGCACAACCTCAGCGGGAAACTATGGCTACACCTTC.

The chain employs TRBV12-3 or TRBV12-4 and TRBJ1-6; D is ambiguous. Trimming cost V 3 bases and J 7 bases, with 7 bases left between them. CDR3 length: 13 residues. The CDR3 protein is CASSFLGNSPLHF. The CDR3 DNA sequence: TGTGCCAGCAGTTTTCTCGGGAATTCACCCCTCCACTTT.

The chain links TRBV10-3 to TRBJ2-5; 7 bases agree with TRBD1. The germline V gene encodes CDR1 ENHRY and CDR2 SYGVKD. The CDR3 contains 14 residues. Trimming removed 6 bases from V and 5 bases from J; junction bases left unmatched: 9. CDR3: CAIRSTGLGETQYF. In DNA form, the CDR3 reads TGTGCCATCAGATCGACAGGGCTCGGGGAGACCCAGTACTTC.

The chain recombines TRBV5-1 with TRBJ1-3; 8 bases map to TRBD1. This CDR3 spans 14 amino acids. The trim removed 4 bases at V and 4 bases at J, leaving 4 bases unmatched. Looked up from germline, CDR1 is SGHRS and CDR2 is YFSETQ. CDR3 nucleotides: TGCGCCAGCAGCCCGGACAGGGCCGGAAACACCATATATTTT. Its protein product is CASSPDRAGNTIYF.

The CDR3 sequence: CATQPGSSYNEQFF. In DNA form, the CDR3 reads TGTGCCACCCAACCGGGGAGCTCCTACAATGAGCAGTTCTTC. This sequence joins TRBV24-1 and TRBJ2-1; D possibly corresponds to TRBD2 (5 bases). Germline loops: CDR1 KGHDR, CDR2 SFDVKD. The CDR3 consists of 14 residues. With 9 bases removed from V and 0 bases from J, the gap between germline ends came to 11 bases.

This clone was observed a handful of times. The chain combines TRBV6-1 with TRBJ2-1; D unresolved. The germline V gene has CDR1 MNHNS and CDR2 SASEGT. The length of the CDR3 is 13 residues. Between the trimmed V and J ends, which lost 3 bases and 4 bases, there was a span of 7 bases. CDR3 DNA: TGTGCCAGCAGTGAGGCACCTTACAATGAGCAGTTCTTC. Protein: CASSEAPYNEQFF.

The chain links TRBV28 to TRBJ2-5; D is uncertain. Trimming removed 1 base at V and 2 bases at J, with 11 bases between. The CDR3 contains 15 residues. Germline lookup yields CDR1 MDHEN and CDR2 SYDVKM. CDR3 in amino acids: CASSLSAEEQETQYF. As DNA, the CDR3 is TGTGCCAGCAGTTTATCGGCAGAGGAGCAAGAGACCCAGTACTTC.

The V call is TRBV5-8, the J call TRBJ2-1; 7 bases match TRBD2. Germline CDR1 SGHTS, CDR2 YDEGEE. V dropped 0 bases and J dropped 3; count of bases not matched to a gene: 6. The length of the CDR3 is 16 residues. The CDR3 sequence is CASSLGPGEGYNEQFF. CDR3 in DNA: TGTGCCAGCAGCTTGGGGCCGGGGGAGGGCTACAATGAGCAGTTCTTC.